This is a list of T cell receptor beta chains from one sample in a study of beta chain features in type 1 diabetes. Generated by immunoSEQ multiplex PCR, the TCRdb table keeps only in-frame clones and is missing some. The table includes about 340,000 clones, approximately 9.7% detected once. The sample was central memory CD4+ T cells from blood. All receptors come from a man aged 25-45 years with type 1 diabetes. Both conserved end residues are trimmed from each CDR3. Clone size is stated in some rows and not others, as once, few, many or a class when expanded.

clone size: .; V gene: TRBV18; J gene: TRBJ1-6; CDR3 protein: ASSPYGAPHSPLH
clone size: few; V gene: TRBV19; J gene: TRBJ1-1; CDR3 protein: ASSTGDRLAAEAF
clone size: many; V gene: TRBV7-7; J gene: TRBJ2-1; CDR3 protein: ASSLGRSSNEQF
clone size: few; V gene: TRBV30; J gene: TRBJ1-2; CDR3 protein: AWSVVRGANYGYT
clone size: few; V gene: TRBV5-1; J gene: TRBJ1-1; CDR3 protein: ASSSSGQNTEAF
clone size: few; V gene: TRBV5-1; J gene: TRBJ2-3; CDR3 protein: ASSFSGRSPDTQY
clone size: few; V gene: TRBV4-3; J gene: TRBJ2-3; CDR3 protein: ASSQPQAASTDTQY
clone size: few; V gene: TRBV25-1; J gene: TRBJ2-3; CDR3 protein: ASSGGDHGDTQY
clone size: .; V gene: TRBV11-2; J gene: TRBJ2-3; CDR3 protein: ASSLNSGPSTDTQY
clone size: many; V gene: TRBV7-9; J gene: TRBJ1-2; CDR3 protein: ASSPNGGNYGYT
clone size: .; V gene: TRBV30; J gene: TRBJ1-2; CDR3 protein: AWSHGTYYGYT
clone size: few; V gene: TRBV6-5; J gene: TRBJ1-6; CDR3 protein: ASSYDAGQPLH
clone size: .; V gene: TRBV27; J gene: TRBJ2-5; CDR3 protein: ASSLGTLIQETQY
clone size: .; V gene: TRBV7-9; J gene: TRBJ2-5; CDR3 protein: ASSLGSRQETQY
clone size: .; V gene: TRBV27; J gene: TRBJ1-5; CDR3 protein: ASSFSTAGANQPQH
clone size: .; V gene: TRBV7-2; J gene: TRBJ1-2; CDR3 protein: ASSLGVTGDGYT
clone size: many; V gene: TRBV14; J gene: TRBJ1-4; CDR3 protein: ASSQGGGGKLF
clone size: few; V gene: TRBV28; J gene: TRBJ2-5; CDR3 protein: ASSLGGGQETQY
clone size: few; V gene: TRBV9; J gene: TRBJ1-1; CDR3 protein: ASRGDGFEAF
clone size: few; V gene: TRBV5-1; J gene: TRBJ2-3; CDR3 protein: ASSSAGTSRTDTQY
clone size: .; V gene: TRBV28; J gene: TRBJ1-1; CDR3 protein: ASSFGSWNTEAF
clone size: many; V gene: TRBV4-3; J gene: TRBJ1-6; CDR3 protein: ASSPVTGRSYNSPLH
clone size: .; V gene: TRBV18; J gene: TRBJ1-1; CDR3 protein: ASSPPGRTEAF
clone size: few; V gene: TRBV27; J gene: .; CDR3 protein: ASSSDRRPPYEQY
clone size: many; V gene: TRBV21-1; J gene: TRBJ1-4; CDR3 protein: ASSKAPRGRRKLF
clone size: .; V gene: TRBV7-6; J gene: TRBJ1-1; CDR3 protein: ASSSGLEGTEAF
clone size: .; V gene: TRBV5-4; J gene: TRBJ2-5; CDR3 protein: ASSSGTAMETQY
clone size: .; V gene: TRBV6-5; J gene: TRBJ1-3; CDR3 protein: ASSYSGAGNTIY
clone size: .; V gene: TRBV14; J gene: TRBJ1-6; CDR3 protein: ASSQASRLGNSPLH
clone size: few; V gene: TRBV19; J gene: TRBJ2-1; CDR3 protein: ASSIDGPRAQGPYNEQF
clone size: few; V gene: TRBV11-2; J gene: TRBJ2-1; CDR3 protein: ASSLREGGPTDEQF
clone size: few; V gene: TRBV7-2; J gene: TRBJ2-6; CDR3 protein: ASSRAGISGANVLT
clone size: many; V gene: TRBV4-3; J gene: TRBJ2-1; CDR3 protein: ASSQWTGANEQF
clone size: few; V gene: TRBV25-1; J gene: TRBJ2-3; CDR3 protein: ASTPRQGFADTQY
clone size: few; V gene: TRBV2; J gene: TRBJ1-1; CDR3 protein: ASKGVRATEAF
clone size: .; V gene: TRBV5-1; J gene: TRBJ2-5; CDR3 protein: ASSLSVGETQY
clone size: .; V gene: TRBV6-6; J gene: TRBJ1-5; CDR3 protein: ASSELAQPQH
clone size: few; V gene: TRBV4-1; J gene: TRBJ1-4; CDR3 protein: ASSQEGSRMEKLF
clone size: .; V gene: TRBV4-1; J gene: TRBJ2-3; CDR3 protein: ASSFSGGAITDTQY
clone size: .; V gene: TRBV7-9; J gene: TRBJ2-5; CDR3 protein: ASSLGSQETQY
clone size: .; V gene: TRBV9; J gene: TRBJ2-3; CDR3 protein: ASSVGESTDTQY
clone size: .; V gene: TRBV27; J gene: TRBJ1-1; CDR3 protein: ASSLYRVTGIAEAF
clone size: few; V gene: TRBV11-2; J gene: TRBJ1-1; CDR3 protein: ASSASGGTEAF
clone size: few; V gene: TRBV6-6; J gene: TRBJ1-4; CDR3 protein: ASSKGQGLEKLF
clone size: .; V gene: TRBV11-2; J gene: TRBJ2-7; CDR3 protein: ASSFGGASSSYEQY
clone size: .; V gene: TRBV6-5; J gene: TRBJ2-2; CDR3 protein: ASTPSGQDTGELF
clone size: .; V gene: TRBV9; J gene: TRBJ2-3; CDR3 protein: ASSVVGSGGANTQY